This record looks at one TCR beta chain sequence and its context. The antigen is undetermined. Germline CDR1 reads WSHSY; CDR2 reads SAAADI. The CDR3 consists of 14 residues. V gave up 4 bases and J gave up 4 bases; unmatched junction bases: 2. The sample belongs to a study of graft-versus-host responses after intestinal transplantation. Study at large: All recipients were given anti-thymocyte globulin induction, and tacrolimus and steroids were then administered for roughly three years. Notes on the study in general: Some GvH clones appeared in ileal mucosa or blood before recipient bone marrow. Circulating GvH clones peaking coincided with falling HvG clones soon after transplant.

The data were produced by immunoSEQ multiplex PCR, yet TCRdb's version contains in-frame clones alone and is incomplete. The sample includes around 43,000 clones, more than 85% of them seen just once. The clonotype originates from a human patient who received an intestinal transplant, so some T cells may come from the graft donor. The sample here was PBMCs, taken 524 days after transplant. This chain joins TRBV10-2 and TRBJ1-2; 11 bases agree with TRBD1. The CDR3 sequence is CASSGDRGGYGYTF. For the CDR3, the DNA is TGCGCCAGCAGTGGGGACAGGGGGGGCTATGGCTACACCTTC.